This T cell receptor beta chain was observed in a study of Ad26.COV2.S vaccination and SARS-CoV-2 variants. Treatment given: around 19 received Ad26.COV2.S at low or high dose, single or two shots; five or six received placebo; per-sample allocation not given. Specimens were obtained on day 63 following the first vaccine or placebo injection. CDR3 size: 13 residues. Germline V CDR1 and CDR2: SEHNR, FQNEAQ (reference sequence). With 5 bases removed from V and 4 bases from J, the gap between germline ends came to 9 bases. This clone has only one observation. TCRdb's table, derived via immunoSEQ multiplex PCR, lists solely in-frame clones and lacks some. This sample has hundreds of thousands of clones; 70% to 90% occur once, and the top ten carry approximately 1.5%.

This chain links TRBV7-9 with TRBJ1-5; D is possibly TRBD1 (6 bases). This TCR was recovered from a person between 18 and 65 years old who received the Ad26.COV2.S COVID-19 vaccine or a placebo. The starting material was peripheral blood, obtained in a trial of Ad26.COV2.S vaccine versus placebo. CDR3 sequence: CASSEGGNQPQHF. The CDR3 region has the DNA TGTGCCAGCAGCGAAGGGGGGAATCAGCCCCAGCATTTT.